A single sample gave rise to the 10 T cell receptor beta chains below, sequenced in a study of OX40 agonist ivuxolimab in advanced cancers. Using immunoSEQ multiplex PCR, the repertoire was profiled, and TCRdb retains in-frame clones only, with some absent. The data hold around 30,000 clones, with 80% to 95% observed a single time. The material was CD4+ or CD8+ T cells sorted from blood, obtained in a trial of the OX40 agonist ivuxolimab. The receptors come from an adult with an advanced solid tumor such as melanoma, head and neck, liver or kidney cancer.

J is TRBJ1-2 and V is TRBV4-2, with 8 bases lining up with TRBD1. Germline V gives CDR1 LGHNA, CDR2 YNFKEQ. Trimming cost V 0 bases and J 4 bases; bases outside gene matches: 10. The length of the CDR3 is 17 residues. The CDR3 nucleotides read TGTGCCAGCAGCCAAGACCTTTTTCGACAGGGGTCCTATGGCTACACCTTC. It encodes CASSQDLFRQGSYGYTF.

Worth noting for this clone: One end of the junction is discordant with germline, which a read error may explain. The J gene is TRBJ1-6, the V gene TRBV11-2, with a weak D call TRBD1 (5 bases). The CDR3 is 15 residues long. CDR1 is SGHAT and CDR2 is FQNNGV in the germline V gene. The CDR3 loop is CASTLGFRVNSPLHF. The DNA for the CDR3 is TGTGCCAGCACCTTAGGTTTCAGGGTAAATTCACCCCTCCACTTT.

The chain carries TRBV18 and TRBJ2-7; TRBD2 agrees at 8 bases. CDR3 length: 14 residues. The J segment lost 5 bases and the V segment lost 4 bases, leaving 7 bases of the junction unmatched. Germline V gives CDR1 KGHSH, CDR2 LQKENI. CDR3 protein: CASSQRTSINEQYF. The DNA of the CDR3 is TGTGCCAGCTCACAACGGACTAGCATCAACGAGCAGTACTTC.

This clone was detected only a few times. This chain connects TRBV7-9 to TRBJ1-2; D not resolved. This CDR3 spans 12 amino acids. Germline CDR1 SEHNR, CDR2 FQNEAQ (reference sequence). V lost 3 bases and J lost 7, with 9 bases in between. Here the CDR3 reads CASSLQVGGYTF. The CDR3 DNA reads TGTGCCAGCAGCTTGCAAGTGGGTGGCTACACCTTC.

Written as DNA, the CDR3 is TGTGCCTGGAGTGTACTAGGTGAAAAACTGTTTTTT. This gives the protein CAWSVLGEKLFF. The chain combines TRBV30 with TRBJ1-4; D remains unclear. Per germline, CDR1 GTSNPN and CDR2 SVGIG (reference sequence). The CDR3 runs 12 residues. Trimming stripped 0 bases from V and 7 bases from J, with 6 bases between.

The chain links TRBV28 to TRBJ2-5; D call uncertain. The end of the DNA is better explained by TRBJ2-7, so the J call may be wrong. The CDR3 is 12 amino acids. Germline V CDR1 and CDR2: MDHEN, SYDVKM. CDR3 loop: CASTSKAYEQYF. In nucleotides, the CDR3 is TGTGCCAGCACCTCCAAGGCCTACGAGCAGTACTTC.

This chain links TRBV28 with TRBJ2-3, with TRBD2 matching over 11 bases. CDR3 size: 16 residues. CDR1 is MDHEN, CDR2 SYDVKM, per germline. The J segment lost 1 base and the V segment lost 4 bases, leaving 4 bases of the junction unmatched. DNA of the CDR3: TGTGCCAGCAGTTCCCTAGCGGGAGGCGGCACAGATACGCAGTATTTT. The encoded protein is CASSSLAGGGTDTQYF.

The V gene is TRBV4-1, the J gene TRBJ2-2, with D possibly matching TRBD1 (6 bases). The ends were cut back, 1 base at V and 6 bases at J, with 9 bases in the middle. CDR3 length: 14 residues. The germline CDR1 and CDR2 sequences are MGHRA and YSYEKL. The CDR3 protein is CASSQGQVPGELFF. Written as DNA, the CDR3 is TGCGCCAGCAGCCAAGGACAGGTACCCGGGGAGCTGTTTTTT.

The rearrangement joins TRBV7-2 to TRBJ2-7, with D possibly matching TRBD2 (6 bases). Per germline, CDR1 SGHTA and CDR2 FQGNSA. The CDR3 runs 15 residues. Trimming took off 6 bases at V and 4 bases at J, with 19 bases between the two ends. The CDR3 sequence: CASSQAGGTQYEQYF. The CDR3 DNA reads as TGTGCCAGCAGTCAGGCCGGCGGGACGCAATACGAGCAGTACTTC.

The rearrangement uses TRBV19 and TRBJ2-5; perhaps TRBD2 as D (6 bases). The V and J ends lost 5 bases and 2 bases respectively, with 21 bases between them. CDR1 is LNHDA, CDR2 SQIVND, per germline (reference sequence). The CDR3 has 17 residues. The CDR3 sequence: CASSPTGRRGGQETQYF. The CDR3 DNA reads TGTGCCAGTAGTCCGACCGGAAGGAGGGGCGGGCAAGAGACCCAGTACTTC.